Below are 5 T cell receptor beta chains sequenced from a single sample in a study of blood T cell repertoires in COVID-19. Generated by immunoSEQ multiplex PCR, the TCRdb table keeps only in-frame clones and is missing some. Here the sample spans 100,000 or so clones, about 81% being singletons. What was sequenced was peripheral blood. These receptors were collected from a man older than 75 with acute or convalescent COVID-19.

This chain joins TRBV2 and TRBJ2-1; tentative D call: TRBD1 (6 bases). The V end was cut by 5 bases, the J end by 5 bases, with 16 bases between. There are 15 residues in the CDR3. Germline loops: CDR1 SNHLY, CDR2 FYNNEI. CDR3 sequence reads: CASSRSGAGDNEQFF. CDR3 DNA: TGTGCCAGCAGTCGTTCAGGGGCCGGGGACAATGAGCAGTTCTTC.

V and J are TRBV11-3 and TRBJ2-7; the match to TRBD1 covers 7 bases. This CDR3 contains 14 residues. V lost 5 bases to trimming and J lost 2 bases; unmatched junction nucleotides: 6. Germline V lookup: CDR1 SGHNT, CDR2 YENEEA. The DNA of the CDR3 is TGTGCCAGCAGCGCCACCGGGACAGCCTACGAGCAGTACTTC. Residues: CASSATGTAYEQYF.

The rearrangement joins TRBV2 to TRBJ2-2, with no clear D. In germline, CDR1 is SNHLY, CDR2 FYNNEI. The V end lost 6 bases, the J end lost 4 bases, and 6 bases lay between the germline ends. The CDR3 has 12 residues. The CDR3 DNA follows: TGTGCCAGCAGCGGTCGCACCGGGGAGCTGTTTTTT. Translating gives CASSGRTGELFF.

Here the CDR3 DNA reads TGCGCCAGCAGCTTCCTGCCGGGACAGGGGCGGGAGCAGTACTTC. This translates into CASSFLPGQGREQYF. V gene TRBV5-1 combines with J gene TRBJ2-7, with TRBD1 identical over 10 bases. V trimming: 2 bases; J trimming: 7 bases; junction bases outside the gene matches: 9. From germline, CDR1 is SGHRS and CDR2 YFSETQ. The CDR3 has 15 residues.

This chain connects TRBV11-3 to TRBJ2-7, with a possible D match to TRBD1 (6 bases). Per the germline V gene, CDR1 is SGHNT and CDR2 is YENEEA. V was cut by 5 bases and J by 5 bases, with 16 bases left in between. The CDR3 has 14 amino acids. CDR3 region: CASSQQGSADEQYF. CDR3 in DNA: TGTGCCAGCAGCCAACAGGGATCAGCTGACGAGCAGTACTTC.